This TCR beta chain was documented in a study of T cell responses to AZD1222 COVID-19 vaccine. TCRdb's copy holds only in-frame clones and misses some; the assay was immunoSEQ multiplex PCR. The sample contains 95,000 to 100,000 clones, 88% of which appear only once. General study results and limits: Increases in Spike-specific TCR breadth and depth were seen after two AZD1222 doses. Most donors were white British, females outnumbered males, and clonal diversity was possibly underestimated. Seropositive status at baseline applied to only 5 to 7 AZD1222 recipients.

The CDR3 covers 14 residues. CDR1 is MNHEY and CDR2 is SMNVEV in the germline V gene (reference sequence). Germline trimming cut 8 bases from V and 5 bases from J; bases unmatched to any gene: 5. This clone was observed once. Its cognate antigen is unknown. This chain uses TRBV27 with TRBJ2-2; 10 bases line up with TRBD1. Sequencing was performed on peripheral blood, taken 28 days after the second AZD1222 dose. This TCR came from an adult who received the AZD1222 COVID-19 vaccine. The CDR3 nucleotides read TGTGCCAGCGCCGGGACAGGGGTGACCGGGGAGCTGTTTTTT. Protein: CASAGTGVTGELFF.